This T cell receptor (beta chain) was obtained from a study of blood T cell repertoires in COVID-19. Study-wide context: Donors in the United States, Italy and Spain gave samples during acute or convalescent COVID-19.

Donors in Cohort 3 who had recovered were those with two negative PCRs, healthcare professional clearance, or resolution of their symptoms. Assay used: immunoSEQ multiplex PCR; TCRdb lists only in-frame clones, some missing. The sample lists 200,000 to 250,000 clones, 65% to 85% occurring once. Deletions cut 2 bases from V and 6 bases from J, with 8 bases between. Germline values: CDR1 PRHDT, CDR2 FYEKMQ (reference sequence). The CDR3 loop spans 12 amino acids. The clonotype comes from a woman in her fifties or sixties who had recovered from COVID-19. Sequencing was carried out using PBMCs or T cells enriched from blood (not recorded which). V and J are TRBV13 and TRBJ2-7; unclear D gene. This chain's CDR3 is CASSLRPSEQYF. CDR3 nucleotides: TGTGCCAGCAGCTTACGTCCCTCCGAGCAGTACTTC. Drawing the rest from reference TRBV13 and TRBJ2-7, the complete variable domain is AAGVIQSPRHLIKEKRETATLKCYPIPRHDTVYWYQQGPGQDPQFLISFYEKMQSDKGSIPDRFSAQQFSDYHSELNMSSLELGDSALYFCASSLRPSEQYFGPGTRLTVT.